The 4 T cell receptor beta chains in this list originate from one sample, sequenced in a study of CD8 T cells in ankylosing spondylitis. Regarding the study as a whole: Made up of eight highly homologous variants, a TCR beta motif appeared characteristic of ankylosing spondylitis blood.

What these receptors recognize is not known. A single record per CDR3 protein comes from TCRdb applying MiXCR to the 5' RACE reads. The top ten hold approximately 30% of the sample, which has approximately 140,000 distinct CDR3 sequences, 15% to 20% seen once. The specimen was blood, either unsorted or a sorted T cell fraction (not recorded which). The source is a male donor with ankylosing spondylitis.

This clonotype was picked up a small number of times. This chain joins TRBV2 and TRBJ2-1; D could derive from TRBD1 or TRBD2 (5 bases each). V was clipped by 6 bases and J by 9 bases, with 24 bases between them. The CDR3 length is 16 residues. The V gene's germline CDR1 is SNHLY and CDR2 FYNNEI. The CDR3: CASSRTGLPDRGEQFF. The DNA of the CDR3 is TGTGCCAGCAGCCGAACAGGATTACCCGACCGGGGTGAGCAGTTCTTC.

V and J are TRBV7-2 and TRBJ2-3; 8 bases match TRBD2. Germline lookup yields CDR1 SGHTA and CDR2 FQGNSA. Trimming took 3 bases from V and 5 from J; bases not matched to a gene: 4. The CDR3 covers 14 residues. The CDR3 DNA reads TGTGCCAGCAGCTTGAGCGGGAGCGTAGATACGCAGTATTTT. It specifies CASSLSGSVDTQYF.

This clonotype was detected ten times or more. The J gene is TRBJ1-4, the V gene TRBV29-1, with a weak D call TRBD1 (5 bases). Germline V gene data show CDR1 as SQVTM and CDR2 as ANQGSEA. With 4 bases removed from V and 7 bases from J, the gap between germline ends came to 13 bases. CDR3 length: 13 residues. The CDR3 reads CSVGGARGEKLFF. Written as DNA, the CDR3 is TGCAGCGTTGGTGGGGCTAGAGGTGAAAAACTGTTTTTT.

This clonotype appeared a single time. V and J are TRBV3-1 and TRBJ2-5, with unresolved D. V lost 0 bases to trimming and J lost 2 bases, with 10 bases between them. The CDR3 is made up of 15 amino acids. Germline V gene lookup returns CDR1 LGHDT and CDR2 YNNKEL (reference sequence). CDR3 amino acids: CASSQDLNSQETQYF. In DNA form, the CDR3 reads TGTGCCAGCAGCCAAGATCTAAACTCTCAAGAGACCCAGTACTTC.